The 25 T cell receptor beta chains given below trace back to one sample, sequenced in a study of blood T cell repertoires in COVID-19. Generated by immunoSEQ multiplex PCR, the TCRdb table keeps only in-frame clones and is missing some. The sample has 200,000 to 250,000 clones; around 88% are singletons. Sequencing was performed on peripheral blood. These receptors were collected from a middle-aged man with active or convalescent COVID-19.

V usage is TRBV30 and J usage is TRBJ1-6, with TRBD1 matching 9 bases. The CDR3 extends over 13 amino acids. Germline V lookup: CDR1 GTSNPN, CDR2 SVGIG (reference sequence). V gave up 6 bases and J gave up 7 bases; unmatched junction bases: 4. CDR3 nucleotide sequence: TGTGCCTGCTCCGGGACAGGGAATTCACCCCTCCACTTT. Protein product: CACSGTGNSPLHF.

The chain has TRBV27 and TRBJ1-6; D possibly corresponds to TRBD1 (6 bases). CDR1 and CDR2 (germline): MNHEY, SMNVEV (reference sequence). The V end lost 7 bases, the J end lost 6 bases, and 10 bases lay between the germline ends. This CDR3 has 13 amino acids. CDR3 loop: CASKGQANSPLHF. The CDR3, as DNA: TGTGCCAGCAAGGGACAAGCTAATTCACCCCTCCACTTT.

The count of this clone is one. The chain carries TRBV5-6 and TRBJ2-7; D ambiguous. The ends were cut back, 1 base at V and 6 bases at J, with 8 bases in the middle. The length of the CDR3 is 12 residues. Germline CDR1 SGHDT, CDR2 YYEEEE. The CDR3 protein is CASSLPSAEQYF. For the CDR3, the DNA is TGTGCCAGCAGCTTGCCCAGCGCCGAGCAGTACTTC.

This sequence joins TRBV6-6 and TRBJ2-5, with 7 bases lining up with TRBD2. Germline CDR1 reads MNHNY; CDR2 reads SVGAGI (reference sequence). V lost 7 bases to trimming and J lost 5 bases; unmatched junction nucleotides: 13. The CDR3 loop spans 15 amino acids. The CDR3 DNA is TGTGCCAGCACCTCCCCCGGGGTGGGGGGGGAGACCCAGTACTTC. Translated: CASTSPGVGGETQYF.

The rearrangement joins TRBV4-1 to TRBJ2-7; 9 positions match TRBD1. CDR3 length: 15 amino acids. Germline CDR1 MGHRA, CDR2 YSYEKL. Trimming took 1 base from V and 5 from J; bases not matched to a gene: 6. The CDR3 nucleotides are TGCGCCAGCAGCCAAGTGGGACAGGGAAATGACGAGCAGTACTTC. Amino acids: CASSQVGQGNDEQYF.

V usage is TRBV9 and J usage is TRBJ1-2; 10 bases are a match to TRBD1. J was trimmed by 5 bases and V by 4 bases; bases with no gene match: 8. This CDR3 is built from 15 residues. CDR1 and CDR2 (germline): SGDLS, YYNGEE. CDR3 amino acids: CASSPGTGDGYGYTF. The CDR3, as DNA: TGTGCCAGCAGCCCCGGGACAGGGGATGGTTATGGCTACACCTTC.

The chain couples TRBV29-1 to TRBJ1-4; 8 nucleotides align to TRBD1. The CDR3 is 14 residues long. The germline V gene encodes CDR1 SQVTM and CDR2 ANQGSEA. V lost 6 bases to trimming and J lost 4 bases; unmatched junction nucleotides: 7. The DNA of the CDR3 is TGCAGCGTCGATCCAGGGGGCCTTAATGAAAAACTGTTTTTT. Translating gives CSVDPGGLNEKLFF.

The rearrangement links TRBV5-6 to TRBJ2-1; possibly TRBD1 for D (5 bases). V lost 0 bases and J lost 8, with 12 bases in between. Germline loops: CDR1 SGHDT, CDR2 YYEEEE. The CDR3 length is 14 residues. Here the CDR3 DNA reads TGTGCCAGCAGCTTGGTGGGGCAAAGGCATGAGCAGTTCTTC. It encodes CASSLVGQRHEQFF.

The chain joins TRBV7-2 to TRBJ2-2; 9 bases map to TRBD2. V trimming: 5 bases; J trimming: 4 bases; junction bases outside the gene matches: 11. CDR3 size: 17 residues. Germline lookup yields CDR1 SGHTA and CDR2 FQGNSA. The CDR3 DNA reads as TGTGCCAGCAGCCCCCTTAGCGGGAGAGTTGGCACCGGGGAGCTGTTTTTT. Protein sequence: CASSPLSGRVGTGELFF. The full variable domain, in which reference TRBV7-2 and TRBJ2-2 provide the parts outside the CDR3, is GAGVSQSPSNKVTEKGKDVELRCDPISGHTALYWYRQSLGQGLEFLIYFQGNSAPDKSGLPSDRFSAERTGGSVSTLTIQRTQQEDSAVYLCASSPLSGRVGTGELFFGEGSRLTVL.

There are a few counts of this clone. The J gene is TRBJ2-7, the V gene TRBV14; D is undetermined. Germline values: CDR1 SGHDN, CDR2 FVKESK. V was shortened by 2 bases and J by 2 bases, with 13 bases between the two germline ends. The CDR3 has 15 amino acids. The CDR3 DNA reads TGTGCCAGCAGCCAACTGGGCTATGTCGCCTACGAGCAGTACTTC. This codes for CASSQLGYVAYEQYF.

The chain links TRBV3-1 (or the pseudogene TRBV3-2) to TRBJ2-7, with D possibly matching TRBD2 (5 bases). The germline gives CDR1 LGHDT, CDR2 YNNKEL (reference sequence). V dropped 11 bases and J dropped 2 bases, with 16 bases sitting between them. This CDR3 region has 13 residues. CDR3 in amino acids: CASGPGSTYEQYF. CDR3 DNA: TGTGCCTCCGGCCCGGGGTCCACCTACGAGCAGTACTTC.

This clone was recorded only once. The chain is built from TRBV7-9 and TRBJ2-1; 11 bases are a match to TRBD2. The V segment lost 3 bases and the J segment 9 bases; nucleotides outside the gene matches: 10. CDR3 size: 16 residues. Germline assignment: CDR1 SEHNR and CDR2 FQNEAQ (reference sequence). The CDR3 loop reads CASSFPTSGKSGEQFF. The CDR3 nucleotides are TGTGCCAGCAGCTTCCCGACTAGCGGGAAGTCAGGTGAGCAGTTCTTC.

The chain is built from TRBV11-2 and TRBJ2-3; 10 bases map to TRBD2. With 6 bases clipped from V and 1 base from J, the junction kept 13 bases outside the gene matches. Germline-derived CDR1 and CDR2 are SGHAT and FQNNGV. The CDR3 runs 18 residues. CDR3 protein: CASSWTGTSVRGTDTQYF. In DNA form, the CDR3 reads TGTGCCAGCAGTTGGACCGGGACTAGCGTCCGGGGCACAGATACGCAGTATTTT.

The chain carries TRBV10-3 and TRBJ1-2, with 7 nucleotides matching TRBD1. This CDR3 has 15 amino acids. Germline V gene sequence: CDR1 ENHRY, CDR2 SYGVKD. J was trimmed by 2 bases and V by 5 bases; bases with no gene match: 8. CDR3 region: CAISHSGTANYGYTF. The CDR3 coding sequence is TGTGCCATCAGTCATTCCGGGACAGCAAACTATGGCTACACCTTC.

This clone was detected only a few times. The rearrangement links TRBV4-1 to TRBJ1-6; 7 bases match TRBD1. CDR1 and CDR2 (germline): MGHRA, YSYEKL. This CDR3 is built from 18 residues. The J segment lost 0 bases and the V segment lost 3 bases, leaving 8 bases of the junction unmatched. The CDR3: CASSHSGQASSYNSPLHF. The CDR3 nucleotides are TGCGCCAGCAGCCATAGCGGACAGGCGAGCTCCTATAATTCACCCCTCCACTTT.

This chain joins TRBV4-2 and TRBJ2-3; 7 bases align to TRBD2. The CDR3 is 16 residues long. CDR1 is LGHNA and CDR2 is YNFKEQ in the germline V gene. V dropped 1 base and J dropped 2; count of bases not matched to a gene: 6. The DNA for the CDR3 is TGTGCCAGCAGCCAAGGGGGCGGGAGTAACACAGATACGCAGTATTTT. Protein sequence: CASSQGGGSNTDTQYF.

This clone was seen once. The V call is TRBV18, the J call TRBJ2-5; tentatively, D is TRBD1 (5 bases). V lost 2 bases, J lost 5 bases, and 6 bases lay in between. Germline V lookup: CDR1 KGHSH, CDR2 LQKENI. The CDR3 consists of 12 residues. The CDR3 DNA reads TGTGCCAGCTCACCAAGGGGCGAGACCCAGTACTTC. Amino acid sequence: CASSPRGETQYF.

This rearrangement joins TRBV28 to TRBJ1-1; 7 bases are shared with TRBD1. The CDR3 totals 15 residues. From germline, CDR1 is MDHEN and CDR2 SYDVKM. The V segment lost 2 bases and the J segment 3 bases; nucleotides outside the gene matches: 6. The CDR3, as DNA: TGTGCCAGCAGTTTAATGGCAGGGGGAGACACTGAAGCTTTCTTT. Residues: CASSLMAGGDTEAFF.

This chain uses TRBV19 with TRBJ1-5; D might be TRBD1 (6 bases). Germline V gives CDR1 LNHDA, CDR2 SQIVND (reference sequence). V lost 4 bases and J 5 bases, leaving 18 bases between the germline ends. This CDR3 is 16 amino acids long. The CDR3 protein is CASSTERVGGHQPQHF. CDR3 nucleotides: TGTGCCAGTAGTACGGAGAGGGTCGGGGGGCATCAGCCCCAGCATTTT.

This chain links TRBV6-2 or TRBV6-3 with TRBJ1-2; 7 positions match TRBD1. V lost 6 bases to trimming and J lost 11 bases; unmatched junction nucleotides: 18. The CDR3 contains 15 residues. In germline, CDR1 is MNHEY, CDR2 SVGEGT. CDR3 coding DNA: TGTGCCAGCAGCGGATCGGAACAGGGGCGCCCTCGATACACCTTC. Translated, it gives CASSGSEQGRPRYTF.

This clone was counted between two and nine times. The chain uses TRBV11-2 and TRBJ2-7, with 8 nucleotides matching TRBD2. Trimming at V came to 0 bases and at J to 2 bases, leaving 6 bases not matched to a gene. Germline lookup yields CDR1 SGHAT and CDR2 FQNNGV. The CDR3 contains 16 residues. DNA for the CDR3: TGTGCCAGCAGCTTAGATCCGGGAGGGATCCCCTACGAGCAGTACTTC. This gives the protein CASSLDPGGIPYEQYF.

The chain recombines TRBV10-3 with TRBJ2-7; D not certain. CDR1 and CDR2 (germline): ENHRY, SYGVKD. The CDR3 has 14 amino acids. V shed 0 bases and J shed 2 bases, with 8 bases lying between them. The CDR3 is CAISESLSTYEQYF. The DNA for the CDR3 is TGTGCCATCAGTGAGTCGCTATCGACCTACGAGCAGTACTTC.

This clone occurred a few times. This chain joins TRBV30 and TRBJ2-7; TRBD1 agrees at 9 bases. The CDR3 contains 14 residues. Germline CDR1 is GTSNPN and CDR2 is SVGIG (reference sequence). V was clipped by 7 bases and J by 6 bases; unmatched bases: 13. This CDR3 is CALASGTGRIEQYF. CDR3 DNA: TGTGCCTTGGCTTCCGGGACAGGGAGGATCGAGCAGTACTTC.

The CDR3 DNA sequence: TGTGCCAGCTCCGGGACTGCGGGAGCCTACAATGAGCAGTTCTTC. Translated, it gives CASSGTAGAYNEQFF. The chain couples TRBV19 to TRBJ2-1; 7 bases are a match to TRBD2. Germline CDR1 is LNHDA and CDR2 is SQIVND (reference sequence). The CDR3 runs to 15 residues. V lost 9 bases to trimming and J lost 2 bases; unmatched junction nucleotides: 10.

This chain links TRBV10-3 with TRBJ1-1, with TRBD1 matching over 9 bases. CDR3 length equals 17 residues. V was clipped by 2 bases and J by 4 bases; unmatched bases: 11. From germline, CDR1 is ENHRY and CDR2 SYGVKD. The CDR3 DNA follows: TGTGCCATCAGTGAGGGAGGGACAGGGAAGGGGGGCACTGAAGCTTTCTTT. Amino acid sequence: CAISEGGTGKGGTEAFF.